This T cell receptor beta chain was retrieved from a study of beta chain features in type 1 diabetes (dated by TCRdb to 2017 to 2018). About the full investigation: Patients and healthy donors did not differ in mean age, gender distribution, total cell number or subset yield. A total of roughly 100,000,000 sorted cells were examined across all samples, and the number of cells per subset was strongly correlated with RNA yield. In the study, recently diagnosed type 1 diabetes patients and matched healthy donors were compared on the TCRB repertoires of their sorted circulating CD4+ T cell subsets. Regulatory and stem cell-like memory subsets were obtained from only 8 patients and about 8 healthy donors, while naive and central memory subsets were obtained from all 30 or so donors. Results and caveats for the whole study, not just this receptor: Because cDNA was sequenced instead of genomic DNA, highly expressing activated cells could be over-represented, though the groups showed no difference in activation or CD3 levels. In all four CD4+ subsets, TCRB CDR3 length was moderately but significantly shorter in type 1 diabetes patients. Naive, central memory and regulatory TCRB repertoires appeared more similar among patients than among healthy donors. Because small numbers of individuals were included in the HLA sub-analyses, any influence of HLA type on TCRB rearrangement was left unresolved. At VDJ recombination sites, patients with type 1 diabetes made fewer insertions and deleted more nucleotides, a pattern implying thymic rearrangement abnormalities. PCR might favor shorter templates, but patient and control samples were amplified and corrected together, so any skew would affect both groups equally.

This clone came up a few times. No cognate antigen has been identified for it. Base qualities are missing; no much larger clone stands one base away. The entire isolated RNA was reverse transcribed using the High Capacity cDNA Reverse Transcription Kit, and thus expressed TCRB transcripts were sequenced. Deep immunoSEQ sequencing was performed on naive, central memory and regulatory T cell samples, with an average of roughly 4 million total reads per sample. After sorted cells were lysed in RLT buffer, RNA was extracted with DNase-treated RNeasy Micro or Mini kits, with the choice depending on cell number. Each cell subset was processed on its own to prevent cross-contamination, while patient and healthy donor samples were processed together. The immunoSEQ multiplex PCR was used to amplify TCRB sequences from cDNA, yielding 87-bp fragments that span the CDR3 region. Sequencing of the amplicons was done on the Illumina HiSeq platform. Per the authors' processing: PCR bias was computationally corrected using synthetic template baselines, reads within Hamming distance 2 were collapsed, and singletons that could not be merged were discarded. Reads were aligned to IMGT to assign V, D and J genes, CDR3 length, and insertions or deletions at six rearrangement sites. Within each subset, clonotype counts were normalized to the number of sorted cells before true diversity and Gini coefficients were calculated with the tcR R package. Repertoire sharing was quantified using the overlap coefficient calculated on TCRB nucleotide sequences. TCRdb provides this immuneACCESS table in a form limited to in-frame rearrangements. Some clones are lacking; in checked studies, under half of them reflect an unresolved V gene, and why the rest are absent is not known. For V, J and clone size, that table is used; D and trimming come from the DNA. The sample has about 370,000 clones on record, 8% to 10% of them singletons. The ten largest clones capture 0.6% of the sample.

From each donor, a single peripheral blood sample of about 116 mL on average was drawn into heparinised tubes. Naive, central memory, regulatory and stem cell-like memory CD4+ T cells were sorted on a BD FACSAria II using a panel including CD45RO, CCR7, CD25, CD127, CD95 and CD27. Every sorted population had a purity above 95%. PBMCs were separated immediately by Lymphoprep density gradient centrifugation and were stained directly, without being cultured. So that batch effects would be minimized, each experiment stained and sorted samples in pairs, pairing one healthy donor with one patient. From the cysteine up to the phenylalanine, the CDR3 has a length of 13 residues. Just CDR3 DNA is preserved here, 39 bases in frame from base 1. According to the germline V gene, CDR1 reads SGHRS and CDR2 reads YFSETQ. Relative to germline, V is 3 bases shorter and J is 4 bases shorter, with 11 bases between their ends.

Source material: central memory CD4+ T cells from blood. The clonotype was recovered from a young man with type 1 diabetes. The V gene is TRBV5-1 and the J gene is TRBJ2-7, with no D gene named confidently. In nucleotides, the sequence is TGCGCCAGCAGCTCGTCAGTGGATTACGAGCAGTACTTC. This codes for CASSSSVDYEQYF.